Following are 17 T cell receptor beta chains from one sample sequenced in a study of T-cell memory formation after mild COVID-19. Via MiXCR, TCRdb re-called the 5' RACE reads, giving one row per CDR3 protein. The sample lists 200,000 to 250,000 distinct CDR3 sequences, over 15% seen once, with roughly 3.6% in the top ten. Sequenced: PBMCs or a T cell subset sorted from them (not recorded which). These receptors were taken from a man between 18 and 35 years old who had mild COVID-19 (a few samples of this study predate the infection). Cell type and time point are not known.

The chain uses TRBV28 and TRBJ1-5; TRBD1 aligns across 7 bases. The trim removed 10 bases at V and 0 bases at J, leaving 12 bases unmatched. Germline assignment: CDR1 MDHEN and CDR2 SYDVKM. The CDR3 covers 16 residues. The CDR3 bases are TGTGCCACTCGACAGGGCATTTTCTATAGCAATCAGCCCCAGCATTTT. Translation: CATRQGIFYSNQPQHF.

The chain has TRBV12-3 or TRBV12-4 and TRBJ2-7; 7 bases are a match to TRBD2. The CDR3 is made up of 15 amino acids. The J segment lost 5 bases and the V segment lost 6 bases, leaving 13 bases of the junction unmatched. CDR3 amino acids: CASSTTGGEKHEQYF. In DNA, the CDR3 is TGTGCCAGCAGCACCACGGGGGGTGAAAAACACGAGCAGTACTTC.

This clonotype has only a few counts. CDR3 sequence reads: CSARGQIYENIQYF. Written as DNA, the CDR3 is TGCAGTGCTAGAGGGCAGATTTACGAAAACATTCAGTACTTC. The chain recombines TRBV20-1 with TRBJ2-4; no reliable D call. The CDR3 length is 14 residues. Germline V lookup: CDR1 DFQATT, CDR2 SNEGSKA (reference sequence). The V end was cut by 1 base, the J end by 5 bases, with 12 bases between.

The chain recombines TRBV15 with TRBJ1-1; D remains unclear. CDR1 LNHNV and CDR2 YYDKDF come from the germline V gene (reference sequence). Trimming stripped 0 bases from V and 0 bases from J, with 5 bases between. The CDR3 is 14 amino acids. In DNA, the CDR3 is TGTGCCACCAGCAGAGAAAGGTTGAACACTGAAGCTTTCTTT. Translation gives CATSRERLNTEAFF. Full variable domain (missing parts from reference TRBV15 and TRBJ1-1): DAMVIQNPRYQVTQFGKPVTLSCSQTLNHNVMYWYQQKSSQAPKLLFHYYDKDFNNEADTPDNFQSRRPNTSFCFLDIRSPGLGDTAMYLCATSRERLNTEAFFGQGTRLTVV.

This clonotype came up a few times. DNA for the CDR3: TGTGCCAGCAGTCCTCACAGGGCCCCTGAAGCTTTCTTT. Translating gives CASSPHRAPEAFF. The rearrangement links TRBV6-2 or TRBV6-3 to TRBJ1-1; D is perhaps TRBD1 (6 bases). This CDR3 comprises 13 residues. Trimming cost V 5 bases and J 6 bases, with 13 bases left between them. Germline-derived CDR1 and CDR2 are MNHEY and SVGEGT.

This chain joins TRBV4-3 and TRBJ2-3, with 8 positions matching TRBD2. The CDR3 length is 14 residues. Germline assignment: CDR1 LGHNA and CDR2 YSLEER. V trimming: 3 bases; J trimming: 4 bases; junction bases outside the gene matches: 3. CDR3 in DNA: TGCGCCAGCAGCCACGGGGGGGCCTCAGATACGCAGTATTTT. Protein product: CASSHGGASDTQYF.

The chain uses TRBV12-3 or TRBV12-4 and TRBJ2-7; a possible D gene is TRBD1 (6 bases). The length of the CDR3 is 14 residues. The V gene lost 1 base and the J gene lost 2 bases, with 9 bases spanning the gap. The CDR3 is CASSLGQEAYEQYF. The CDR3 DNA is TGTGCCAGCAGTTTAGGACAGGAGGCCTACGAGCAGTACTTC.

The gene calls are TRBV14 and TRBJ2-1, with TRBD2 matching 10 bases. CDR3 size: 17 residues. The V gene end was trimmed by 1 base and the J gene end by 6 bases; junction bases not matched to a gene: 9. The V gene's germline CDR1 is SGHDN and CDR2 FVKESK. DNA for the CDR3: TGTGCCAGCAGCCAAGCTTCGGGACTAGCGAGTGTCAATGAGCAGTTCTTC. It is translated as CASSQASGLASVNEQFF.

This clonotype showed up many times. The junction departs from the called germline gene at one end, perhaps through a read error. The chain uses TRBV7-7 and TRBJ1-3; 7 bases fit TRBD1. CDR1 SSHAT and CDR2 FNYEAQ come from the germline V gene (reference sequence). This CDR3 has 18 amino acids. CDR3 amino acids: CASSQPGQKNPPGNTIYF. DNA of the CDR3: TGTGCTAGCAGCCAACCGGGACAGAAAAACCCTCCTGGAAACACCATATATTTT.

This clonotype has just a few counts. The chain combines TRBV7-9 with TRBJ1-6; D gene uncertain. V lost 0 bases to trimming and J lost 10 bases, with 13 bases between them. The CDR3 totals 15 residues. In germline, CDR1 is SEHNR, CDR2 FQNEAQ (reference sequence). This CDR3 reads CASSLAGPHGSPLHF. DNA for the CDR3: TGTGCCAGCAGCTTAGCGGGCCCCCACGGATCACCCCTCCACTTT.

The J gene is TRBJ2-1, the V gene TRBV6-2 or TRBV6-3; 7 nucleotides line up with TRBD2. The CDR3 loop spans 14 amino acids. V shed 10 bases and J 0 bases; nucleotides not matched to a gene: 6. Germline CDR1 and CDR2: MNHEY and SVGEGT. The CDR3 region is CATERGSSYNEQFF. The CDR3 nucleotides are TGTGCCACCGAGCGGGGTAGCTCCTACAATGAGCAGTTCTTC.

The chain is built from TRBV28 and TRBJ1-2; 12 positions agree with TRBD1. The CDR3 is made up of 15 amino acids. Germline V CDR1 and CDR2: MDHEN, SYDVKM. Trimming at V came to 5 bases and at J to 6 bases, leaving 7 bases not matched to a gene. The CDR3 sequence is CASSLPGQGADGYTF. The CDR3 nucleotides are TGTGCCAGCAGTCTCCCGGGACAGGGGGCCGATGGCTACACCTTC.

The chain has TRBV7-2 and TRBJ2-3, with no clear D. Trimming took off 1 base at V and 4 bases at J, with 12 bases between the two ends. This CDR3 is 15 amino acids long. Germline V lookup: CDR1 SGHTA, CDR2 FQGNSA. This CDR3 is CASSLEGAEPDTQYF. In DNA form, the CDR3 reads TGTGCCAGCAGCTTAGAAGGCGCTGAACCAGATACGCAGTATTTT.

J is TRBJ2-3 and V is TRBV7-9, with no clear D. Germline V CDR1 and CDR2: SEHNR, FQNEAQ (reference sequence). V was pared by 5 bases and J by 3 bases, with 15 bases between. The CDR3 is made up of 15 amino acids. This chain's CDR3 is CASSDRWGDTDTQYF. CDR3 nucleotides: TGTGCCAGCAGCGACCGGTGGGGTGATACAGATACGCAGTATTTT.

This clonotype was found a few times. V and J are TRBV4-1 and TRBJ1-5; TRBD1 matches at 8 bases. This CDR3 region has 16 residues. Per the germline V gene, CDR1 is MGHRA and CDR2 is YSYEKL. The V gene end was trimmed by 2 bases and the J gene end by 5 bases; junction bases not matched to a gene: 8. The DNA for the CDR3 is TGCGCCAGCAGCCAACCCCCCGGACAGGGACATCAGCCCCAGCATTTT. Its protein product is CASSQPPGQGHQPQHF.

This clonotype was observed a handful of times. This sequence joins TRBV7-9 and TRBJ1-1, with D uncertain. V was clipped by 3 bases and J by 4 bases, with 18 bases between them. Germline CDR1 and CDR2: SEHNR and FQNEAQ (reference sequence). The CDR3 runs to 16 residues. In DNA, the CDR3 is TGTGCCAGCAGCTTGGGCGCCGGAGGGCGCGCCACTGAAGCTTTCTTT. It encodes CASSLGAGGRATEAFF. The variable domain in full, with the rest retrieved from reference TRBV7-9 and TRBJ1-1, is DTGVSQNPRHKITKRGQNVTFRCDPISEHNRLYWYRQTLGQGPEFLTYFQNEAQLEKSRLLSDRFSAERPKGSFSTLEIQRTEQGDSAMYLCASSLGAGGRATEAFFGQGTRLTVV.

This clonotype was recorded only once. CDR3 DNA: TGCGCCAGCAGCTTGGTACCCCCCTCCGGGGTCGACGAGCAGTACTTC. This sequence encodes CASSLVPPSGVDEQYF. The chain combines TRBV5-1 with TRBJ2-7; maybe TRBD2 (5 bases). V gave up 0 bases and J gave up 5 bases, with 18 bases separating them. The CDR3 runs 16 residues. Germline V gene sequence: CDR1 SGHRS, CDR2 YFSETQ.